The rows below give T cell receptor beta chains drawn from one sample of a study of T cell changes during pregnancy in multiple sclerosis. Sequencing used immunoSEQ multiplex PCR; TCRdb keeps in-frame clones, though not all of them. The sample lists 70,000 to 80,000 clones; around nine tenths were seen once. Material: CD4+ T cells from peripheral blood mononuclear cells, obtained before pregnancy. These receptors originate from a female donor with multiple sclerosis, enrolled in a pregnancy study. Each CDR3 is given with its conserved first and last residue. D genes are given only for firm matches. The size of a clone is reported for some rows only, either as once, few or many, or as a class for expanded clones.

TRBJ2-7,TRBD1,TRBV27,-,CASSLDRGYEQYF,TGTGCCAGCAGTTTAGACAGGGGATACGAGCAGTACTTC
TRBJ1-5,-,TRBV21-1,-,CASSNGGRRGNQPQHF,TGTGCCAGCAGCAATGGGGGCAGGCGGGGGAATCAGCCCCAGCATTTT
TRBJ1-4,-,TRBV9,-,CASSPQGSWGEKLFF,TGTGCCAGCAGCCCACAGGGCAGTTGGGGTGAAAAACTGTTTTTT
TRBJ2-1,TRBD2,TRBV11-2,-,CASSSGLAGGRWQFF,TGTGCCAGCAGCTCGGGACTAGCGGGGGGCCGGTGGCAGTTCTTC
TRBJ2-7,-,TRBV2,-,CASTRDKYEQYF,TGTGCCAGCACTAGGGACAAATACGAGCAGTACTTC
TRBJ1-2,-,TRBV19,-,CASSIEDRHTNYGYTF,TGTGCCAGTAGTATAGAGGACAGACACACTAACTATGGCTACACCTTC
TRBJ2-5,-,TRBV27,-,CASSLSYGRGTRRETQYF,TGTGCCAGCAGTTTATCATACGGGCGTGGGACACGGAGAGAGACCCAGTACTTC
TRBJ1-2,TRBD1,TRBV30,-,CAWRTGQGSYGYTF,TGTGCCTGGAGGACGGGACAGGGTAGCTATGGCTACACCTTC
TRBJ1-1,-,TRBV7-9,-,CASSLRQGMNTEAFF,TGTGCCAGCAGCTTAAGGCAGGGCATGAACACTGAAGCTTTCTTT
TRBJ1-5,-,TRBV18,-,CASSLLGTNQPQHF,TGTGCCAGCTCCCTGCTGGGGACTAATCAGCCCCAGCATTTT
TRBJ2-7,-,TRBV7-8,-,CASSKETASNYEQYF,TGTGCCAGCAGCAAGGAGACGGCCAGTAACTACGAGCAGTACTTC
TRBJ2-2,-,TRBV11-3,-,CASSSLTGELFF,TGTGCCAGCAGCTCCCTTACCGGGGAGCTGTTTTTT
TRBJ2-3,-,TRBV6-6,-,CASTQDGLSTDTQYF,TGTGCCAGCACCCAGGACGGACTTAGCACAGATACGCAGTATTTT
TRBJ1-2,TRBD1,TRBV27,-,CASSPKPGTADYGYTF,TGTGCCAGCAGTCCTAAACCCGGGACAGCAGACTATGGCTACACCTTC
TRBJ1-1,-,TRBV19,few,CASFAEMNTEAFF,TGTGCCAGTTTCGCCGAGATGAACACTGAAGCTTTCTTT
TRBJ1-5,-,TRBV6-1,-,CASSEGSGQPQHF,TGTGCCAGCAGTGAAGGGTCCGGTCAGCCCCAGCATTTT
TRBJ1-2,-,TRBV6-5,once,CASSYQGGIDGYTF,TGTGCCAGCAGTTACCAGGGCGGGATTGATGGCTACACCTTC
TRBJ2-1,-,TRBV7-2,-,CASSLWGPETEQFF,TGTGCCAGCAGCTTATGGGGGCCAGAAACCGAGCAGTTCTTC
TRBJ1-2,-,TRBV23-1,-,CASGRTSNYGYTF,TGCGCCTCAGGCCGGACATCTAACTATGGCTACACCTTC
TRBJ2-7,TRBD2,TRBV29-1,-,CSVEVGLAGGQYF,TGCAGCGTTGAGGTGGGACTAGCGGGAGGGCAGTACTTC